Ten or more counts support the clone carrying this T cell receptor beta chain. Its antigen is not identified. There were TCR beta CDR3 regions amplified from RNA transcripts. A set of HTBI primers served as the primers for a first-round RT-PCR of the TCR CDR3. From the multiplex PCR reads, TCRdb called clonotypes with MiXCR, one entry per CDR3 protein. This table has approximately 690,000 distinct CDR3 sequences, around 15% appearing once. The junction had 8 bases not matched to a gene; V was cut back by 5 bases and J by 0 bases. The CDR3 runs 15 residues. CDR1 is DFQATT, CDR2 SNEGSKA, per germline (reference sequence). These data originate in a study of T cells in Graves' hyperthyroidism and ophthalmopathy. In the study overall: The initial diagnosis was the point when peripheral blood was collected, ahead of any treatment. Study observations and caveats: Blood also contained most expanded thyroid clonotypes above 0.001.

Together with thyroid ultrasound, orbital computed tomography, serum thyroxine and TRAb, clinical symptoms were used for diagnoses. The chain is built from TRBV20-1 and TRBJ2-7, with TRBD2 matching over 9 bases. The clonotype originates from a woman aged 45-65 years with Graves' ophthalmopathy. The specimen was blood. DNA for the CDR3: TGCAGTGCTGACTCTAGCGGGATAGTCTCCTACGAGCAGTACTTC. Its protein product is CSADSSGIVSYEQYF.